This entry lists 15 T cell receptor beta chains sequenced from one sample in a study of T cells in localized non-small cell lung cancer. TCRdb's table, derived via immunoSEQ multiplex PCR, lists solely in-frame clones and lacks some. Counted here are under 5,500 clones, less than 35% occurring once; the ten biggest clones make up 9.3%. The source material was lung tumor tissue, sampled before any cancer treatment. All receptors come from a woman aged 35 to 70 with stage II squamous cell lung carcinoma.

This CDR3 reads CASSQIRGRAGETQYF. In DNA form, the CDR3 reads TGTGCCAGCTCACAAATCCGCGGGAGGGCCGGGGAGACCCAGTACTTC. The chain links TRBV18 to TRBJ2-5, with TRBD2 matching 9 bases. The germline V gene encodes CDR1 KGHSH and CDR2 LQKENI. V trimming: 4 bases; J trimming: 5 bases; junction bases outside the gene matches: 11. This CDR3 contains 16 residues.

This clone was seen a few times. The CDR3 spells CAWSSPFRVGEKLFF. The CDR3 DNA reads TGTGCCTGGAGTAGCCCGTTCCGGGTGGGTGAAAAACTGTTTTTT. The chain employs TRBV30 and TRBJ1-4, with no clear D. Trimming took off 2 bases at V and 7 bases at J, with 17 bases between the two ends. The CDR3 covers 15 residues. Germline lookup yields CDR1 GTSNPN and CDR2 SVGIG (reference sequence).

The V call is TRBV30, the J call TRBJ2-5; D is perhaps TRBD1 (5 bases). V lost 0 bases to trimming and J lost 4 bases, with 6 bases between them. Looked up from germline, CDR1 is GTSNPN and CDR2 is SVGIG (reference sequence). This CDR3 comprises 12 residues. CDR3 bases: TGTGCCTGGAGTGTAGGGGCAGAGACCCAGTACTTC. It codes for CAWSVGAETQYF.

The genes are TRBV6-8 and TRBJ2-7; D perhaps matches TRBD1 (5 bases). The CDR3 spans 14 residues. With 5 bases removed from V and 0 bases from J, the gap between germline ends came to 11 bases. Germline CDR1 is MNHGY and CDR2 is SAAAGT. The CDR3 bases are TGTGCCAGCAGTGCAGGGTTCGGCTCCTACGAGCAGTACTTC. It codes for CASSAGFGSYEQYF.

This chain connects TRBV28 to TRBJ2-1; no definite D call. Germline CDR1 MDHEN, CDR2 SYDVKM. The V end was cut by 4 bases, the J end by 5 bases, with 9 bases between. The CDR3 spans 13 residues. For the CDR3, the DNA is TGTGCCAGCAGTTCGCGCAGGCACAATGAGCAGTTCTTC. Protein sequence: CASSSRRHNEQFF. Full variable domain (remainder filled in from reference TRBV28 and TRBJ2-1): DVKVTQSSRYLVKRTGEKVFLECVQDMDHENMFWYRQDPGLGLRLIYFSYDVKMKEKGDIPEGYSVSREKKERFSLILESASTNQTSMYLCASSSRRHNEQFFGPGTRLTVL.

A few counts support this clone. The gene calls are TRBV9 and TRBJ1-1; 11 nucleotides line up with TRBD1. Germline-derived CDR1 and CDR2 are SGDLS and YYNGEE. The V gene end was trimmed by 0 bases and the J gene end by 6 bases; junction bases not matched to a gene: 7. This CDR3 comprises 16 residues. The CDR3: CASSVEGTGGNAEAFF. CDR3 bases: TGTGCCAGCAGCGTAGAAGGGACAGGGGGTAACGCTGAAGCTTTCTTT.

Only a few counts were recorded for this clone. The genes are TRBV7-5 and TRBJ2-5; the table gives TRBD2 as D, unverified against the DNA. TRBV7-5 is a documented pseudogene. There are 14 residues in the CDR3. The CDR3 region has the DNA TGTGCCAGCAGCTTAGCGCTCGGGCAAGAGACCCAGTACTTC. Its protein product is CASSLALGQETQYF.

The CDR3 here is CASSDPTSGKETQYF. CDR3 in DNA: TGCGCCAGCAGTGATCCGACTAGCGGGAAAGAGACCCAGTACTTC. The chain couples TRBV10-2 to TRBJ2-5, with 11 bases identical to TRBD2. CDR3 length equals 15 residues. Trimming cost V 3 bases and J 3 bases; bases outside gene matches: 3. Per the germline V gene, CDR1 is WSHSY and CDR2 is SAAADI.

The chain employs TRBV2 and TRBJ1-1; unclear D gene. The germline V gene has CDR1 SNHLY and CDR2 FYNNEI. The CDR3 is 13 residues long. V was clipped by 1 base and J by 3 bases, with 6 bases between them. CDR3: CASSEDTDTEAFF. The CDR3 region has the DNA TGTGCCAGCAGTGAAGACACAGACACTGAAGCTTTCTTT.

This clone was counted between two and nine times. This sequence joins TRBV30 and TRBJ2-7; TRBD1 matches 8 bases. With 0 bases clipped from V and 9 bases from J, the junction kept 4 bases outside the gene matches. CDR1 and CDR2 from the germline V gene are GTSNPN and SVGIG (reference sequence). The CDR3 is 12 residues long. This chain's CDR3 is CAWSVVGTGQYF. The CDR3, as DNA: TGTGCCTGGAGTGTAGTGGGGACAGGGCAGTACTTC.

The chain links TRBV18 to TRBJ1-1; 7 bases agree with TRBD1. Germline V gene sequence: CDR1 KGHSH, CDR2 LQKENI. The trim removed 6 bases at V and 3 bases at J, leaving 4 bases unmatched. This CDR3 contains 13 residues. The CDR3 loop is CASSQDRDTEAFF. DNA of the CDR3: TGTGCCAGCTCTCAAGACAGGGACACTGAAGCTTTCTTT.

This clone has only one observation. This chain links TRBV29-1 with TRBJ2-1; TRBD1 matches 9 bases. Germline values: CDR1 SQVTM, CDR2 ANQGSEA. With 7 bases clipped from V and 4 bases from J, the junction kept 8 bases outside the gene matches. This CDR3 is built from 14 residues. The CDR3 nucleotides read TGCAGCGGAAAACAGGGGGCAAGTTACAATGAGCAGTTCTTC. It encodes CSGKQGASYNEQFF.

This chain links TRBV30 with TRBJ2-1; TRBD2 aligns across 8 bases. V was pared by 1 base and J by 13 bases, with 12 bases of the junction left unmatched. From germline, CDR1 is GTSNPN and CDR2 SVGIG (reference sequence). The CDR3 length is 14 residues. The CDR3 here is CAWSGGPRGRPQFF. The DNA for the CDR3 is TGTGCCTGGAGTGGGGGTCCCCGCGGGAGGCCACAGTTCTTC.

This clone has a single count. This chain connects TRBV19 to TRBJ1-5; 11 bases align to TRBD1. Trimming cost V 7 bases and J 3 bases; bases outside gene matches: 11. Germline V gene data show CDR1 as LNHDA and CDR2 as SQIVND (reference sequence). This CDR3 contains 17 residues. The CDR3 DNA follows: TGTGCCAGTACCTTTTGGACAGGGGGCGCGGACAATCAGCCCCAGCATTTT. This encodes CASTFWTGGADNQPQHF.

The chain joins TRBV28 to TRBJ1-2; 7 bases fit TRBD1. With V trimmed by 8 bases and J by 5 bases, 20 bases remained unmatched. From germline, CDR1 is MDHEN and CDR2 SYDVKM. The CDR3 is 17 residues long. CDR3 amino acids: CASEEPGQKNKLYGYTF. For the CDR3, the DNA is TGTGCCAGCGAAGAACCGGGACAGAAGAATAAACTGTATGGCTACACCTTC.